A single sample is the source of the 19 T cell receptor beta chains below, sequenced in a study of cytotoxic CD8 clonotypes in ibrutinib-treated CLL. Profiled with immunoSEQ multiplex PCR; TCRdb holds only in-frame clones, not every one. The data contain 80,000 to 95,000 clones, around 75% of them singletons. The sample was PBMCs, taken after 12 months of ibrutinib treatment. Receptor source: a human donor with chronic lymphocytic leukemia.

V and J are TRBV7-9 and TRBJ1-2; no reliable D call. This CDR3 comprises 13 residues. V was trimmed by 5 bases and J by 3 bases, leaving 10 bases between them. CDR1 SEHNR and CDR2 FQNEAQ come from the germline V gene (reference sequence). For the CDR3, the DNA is TGTGCCAGCAGCCCGGGATACGACTATGGCTACACCTTC. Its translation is CASSPGYDYGYTF.

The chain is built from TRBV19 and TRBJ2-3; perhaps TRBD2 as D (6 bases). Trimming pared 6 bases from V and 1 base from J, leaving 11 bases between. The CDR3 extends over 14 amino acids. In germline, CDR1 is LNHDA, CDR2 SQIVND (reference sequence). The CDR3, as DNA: TGTGCCAGTAGATTGGGGGGAGGCACAGATACGCAGTATTTT. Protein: CASRLGGGTDTQYF.

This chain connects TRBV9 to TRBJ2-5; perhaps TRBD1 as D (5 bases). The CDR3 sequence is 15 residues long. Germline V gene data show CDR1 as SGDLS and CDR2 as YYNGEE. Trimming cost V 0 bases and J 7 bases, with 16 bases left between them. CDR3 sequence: CASSVAPTDVGTQYF. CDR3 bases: TGTGCCAGCAGCGTAGCTCCGACAGACGTGGGGACCCAGTACTTC.

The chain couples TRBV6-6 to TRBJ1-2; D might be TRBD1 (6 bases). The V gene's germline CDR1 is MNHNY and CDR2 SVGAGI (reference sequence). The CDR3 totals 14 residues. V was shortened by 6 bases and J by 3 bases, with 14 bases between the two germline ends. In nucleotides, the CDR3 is TGTGCCAGCAGCCCCCAACAGGGATACTATGGCTACACCTTC. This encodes CASSPQQGYYGYTF.

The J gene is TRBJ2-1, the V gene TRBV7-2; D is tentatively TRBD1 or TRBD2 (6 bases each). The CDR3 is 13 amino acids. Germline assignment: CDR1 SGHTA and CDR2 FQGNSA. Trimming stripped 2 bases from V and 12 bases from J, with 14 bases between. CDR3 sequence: CASSLRGPLGQFF. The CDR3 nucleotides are TGTGCCAGCAGCTTACGGGGGCCACTGGGGCAGTTCTTC.

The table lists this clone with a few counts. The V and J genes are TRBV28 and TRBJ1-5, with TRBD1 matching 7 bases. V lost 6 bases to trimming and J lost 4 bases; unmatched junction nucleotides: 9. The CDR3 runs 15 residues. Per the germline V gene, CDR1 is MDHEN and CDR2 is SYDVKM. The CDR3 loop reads CASRRLGQQNQPQHF. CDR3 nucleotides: TGTGCCAGCAGGCGACTGGGACAGCAGAATCAGCCCCAGCATTTT. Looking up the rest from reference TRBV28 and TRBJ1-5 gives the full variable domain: DVKVTQSSRYLVKRTGEKVFLECVQDMDHENMFWYRQDPGLGLRLIYFSYDVKMKEKGDIPEGYSVSREKKERFSLILESASTNQTSMYLCASRRLGQQNQPQHFGDGTRLSIL.

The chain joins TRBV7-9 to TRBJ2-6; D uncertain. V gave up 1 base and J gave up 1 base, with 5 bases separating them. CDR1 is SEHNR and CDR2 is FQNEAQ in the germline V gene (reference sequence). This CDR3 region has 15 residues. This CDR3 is CASSLGQSGANVLTF. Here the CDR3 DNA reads TGTGCCAGCAGCTTAGGGCAGTCTGGGGCCAACGTCCTGACTTTC.

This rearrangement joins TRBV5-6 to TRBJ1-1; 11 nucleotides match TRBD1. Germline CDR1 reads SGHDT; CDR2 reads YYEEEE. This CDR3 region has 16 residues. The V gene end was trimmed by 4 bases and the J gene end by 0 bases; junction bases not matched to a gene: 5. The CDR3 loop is CASSPPGQGVNTEAFF. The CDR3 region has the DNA TGTGCCAGCAGCCCCCCGGGACAGGGGGTGAACACTGAAGCTTTCTTT.

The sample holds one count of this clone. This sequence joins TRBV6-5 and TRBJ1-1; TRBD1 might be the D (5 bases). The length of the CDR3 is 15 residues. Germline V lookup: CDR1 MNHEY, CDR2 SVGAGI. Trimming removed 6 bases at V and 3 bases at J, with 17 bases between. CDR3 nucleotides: TGTGCCAGCAGGCAACTCAGGGTTTGGGACACTGAAGCTTTCTTT. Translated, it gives CASRQLRVWDTEAFF.

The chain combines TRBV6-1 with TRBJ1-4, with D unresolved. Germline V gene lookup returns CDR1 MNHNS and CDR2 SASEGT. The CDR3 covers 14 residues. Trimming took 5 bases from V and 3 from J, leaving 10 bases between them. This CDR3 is CASSQQLPNEKLFF. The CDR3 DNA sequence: TGTGCCAGCAGTCAACAGCTCCCTAATGAAAAACTGTTTTTT.

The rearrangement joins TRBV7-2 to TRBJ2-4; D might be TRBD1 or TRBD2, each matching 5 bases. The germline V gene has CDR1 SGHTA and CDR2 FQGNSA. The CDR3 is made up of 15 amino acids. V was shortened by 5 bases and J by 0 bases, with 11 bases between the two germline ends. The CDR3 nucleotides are TGTGCCAGCAGCCCCCGGGACCAAGCCAAAAACATTCAGTACTTC. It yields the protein CASSPRDQAKNIQYF.

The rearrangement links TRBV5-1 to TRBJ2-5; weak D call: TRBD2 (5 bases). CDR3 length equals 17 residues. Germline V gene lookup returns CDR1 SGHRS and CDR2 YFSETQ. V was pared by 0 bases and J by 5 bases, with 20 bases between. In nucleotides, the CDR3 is TGCGCCAGCAGCTTGGTTCGGCTAGCAGGCGATGGGGAGACCCAGTACTTC. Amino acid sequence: CASSLVRLAGDGETQYF. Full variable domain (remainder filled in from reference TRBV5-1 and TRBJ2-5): KAGVTQTPRYLIKTRGQQVTLSCSPISGHRSVSWYQQTPGQGLQFLFEYFSETQRNKGNFPGRFSGRQFSNSRSEMNVSTLELGDSALYLCASSLVRLAGDGETQYFGPGTRLLVL.

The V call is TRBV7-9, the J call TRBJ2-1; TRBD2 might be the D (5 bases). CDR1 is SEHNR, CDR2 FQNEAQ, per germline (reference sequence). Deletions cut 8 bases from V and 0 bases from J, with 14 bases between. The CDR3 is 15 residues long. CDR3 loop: CASVRAASSYNEQFF. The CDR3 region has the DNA TGTGCCAGCGTGAGGGCCGCCAGCTCCTACAATGAGCAGTTCTTC.

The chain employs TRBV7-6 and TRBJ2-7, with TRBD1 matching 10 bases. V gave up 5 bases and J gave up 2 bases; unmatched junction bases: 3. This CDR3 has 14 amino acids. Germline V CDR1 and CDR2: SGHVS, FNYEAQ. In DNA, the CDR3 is TGTGCCAGCAGCCCCGGGACAGGGGCCTACGAGCAGTACTTC. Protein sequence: CASSPGTGAYEQYF.

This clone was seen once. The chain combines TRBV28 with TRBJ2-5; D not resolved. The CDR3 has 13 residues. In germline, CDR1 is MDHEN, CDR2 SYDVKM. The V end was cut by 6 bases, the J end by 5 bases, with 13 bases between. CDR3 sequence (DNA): TGTGCCAGCAGCGTAAATAACCGGGAGACCCAGTACTTC. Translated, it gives CASSVNNRETQYF.

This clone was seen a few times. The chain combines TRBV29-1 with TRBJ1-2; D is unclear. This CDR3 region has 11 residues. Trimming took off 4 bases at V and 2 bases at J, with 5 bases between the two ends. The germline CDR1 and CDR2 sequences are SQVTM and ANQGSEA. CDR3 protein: CSVAVNYGYTF. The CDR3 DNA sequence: TGCAGCGTTGCTGTGAACTATGGCTACACCTTC. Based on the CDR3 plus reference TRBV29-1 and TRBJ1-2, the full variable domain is SAVISQKPSRDICQRGTSLTIQCQVDSQVTMMFWYRQQPGQSLTLIATANQGSEATYESGFVIDKFPISRPNLTFSTLTVSNMSPEDSSIYLCSVAVNYGYTFGSGTRLTVV.

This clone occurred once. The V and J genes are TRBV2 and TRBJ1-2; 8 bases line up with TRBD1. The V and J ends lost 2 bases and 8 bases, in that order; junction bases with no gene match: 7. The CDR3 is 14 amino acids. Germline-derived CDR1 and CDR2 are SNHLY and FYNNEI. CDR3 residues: CASSEYQGAAGYTF. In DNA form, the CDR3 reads TGTGCCAGCAGTGAATATCAGGGGGCGGCAGGCTACACCTTC. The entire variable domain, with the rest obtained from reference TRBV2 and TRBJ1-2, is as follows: EPEVTQTPSHQVTQMGQEVILRCVPISNHLYFYWYRQILGQKVEFLVSFYNNEISEKSEIFDDQFSVERPDGSNFTLKIRSTKLEDSAMYFCASSEYQGAAGYTFGSGTRLTVV.

DNA for the CDR3: TGTGCCAGCAGGACGGGGGGGGCCTGGCGGGAAGCTTTCTTT. This encodes CASRTGGAWREAFF. The chain carries TRBV6-5 and TRBJ1-1; tentatively, D is TRBD1 (6 bases). The germline V and J ends were trimmed by 6 bases and 8 bases, with 19 bases remaining between them. From germline, CDR1 is MNHEY and CDR2 SVGAGI. The CDR3 is 14 residues long.

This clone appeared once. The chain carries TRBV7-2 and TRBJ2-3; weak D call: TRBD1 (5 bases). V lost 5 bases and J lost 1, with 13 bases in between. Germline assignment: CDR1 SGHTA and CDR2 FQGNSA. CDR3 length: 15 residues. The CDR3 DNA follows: TGTGCCAGCAGCGCCCAGGGTTTCGGCACAGATACGCAGTATTTT. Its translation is CASSAQGFGTDTQYF.